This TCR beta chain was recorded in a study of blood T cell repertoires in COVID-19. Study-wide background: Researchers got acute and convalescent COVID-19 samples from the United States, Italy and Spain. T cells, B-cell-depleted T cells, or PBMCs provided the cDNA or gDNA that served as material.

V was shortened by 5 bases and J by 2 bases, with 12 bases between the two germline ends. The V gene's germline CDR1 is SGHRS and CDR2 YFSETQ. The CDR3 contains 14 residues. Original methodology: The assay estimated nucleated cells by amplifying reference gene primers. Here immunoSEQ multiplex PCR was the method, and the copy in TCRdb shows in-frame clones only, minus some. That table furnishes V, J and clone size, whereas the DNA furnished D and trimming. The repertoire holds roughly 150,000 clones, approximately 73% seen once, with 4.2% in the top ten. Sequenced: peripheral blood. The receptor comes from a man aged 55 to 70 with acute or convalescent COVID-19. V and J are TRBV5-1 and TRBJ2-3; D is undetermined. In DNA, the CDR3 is TGCGCCAGCAGACCGGTCATGAACACAGATACGCAGTATTTT. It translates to CASRPVMNTDTQYF. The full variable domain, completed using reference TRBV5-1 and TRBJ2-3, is KAGVTQTPRYLIKTRGQQVTLSCSPISGHRSVSWYQQTPGQGLQFLFEYFSETQRNKGNFPGRFSGRQFSNSRSEMNVSTLELGDSALYLCASRPVMNTDTQYFGPGTRLTVL.